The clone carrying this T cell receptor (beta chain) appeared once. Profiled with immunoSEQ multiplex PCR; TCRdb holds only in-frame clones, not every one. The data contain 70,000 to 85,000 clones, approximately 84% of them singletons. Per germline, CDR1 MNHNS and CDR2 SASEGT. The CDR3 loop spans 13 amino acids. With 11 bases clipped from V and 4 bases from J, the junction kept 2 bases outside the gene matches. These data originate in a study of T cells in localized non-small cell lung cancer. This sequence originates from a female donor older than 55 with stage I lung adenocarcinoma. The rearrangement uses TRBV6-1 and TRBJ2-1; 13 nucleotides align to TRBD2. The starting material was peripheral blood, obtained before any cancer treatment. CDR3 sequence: CASTSGGYNEQFF. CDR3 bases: TGTGCCTCGACTAGCGGGGGGTACAATGAGCAGTTCTTC.